The clone carrying this TCR beta chain has more than one count but fewer than ten. The sample originates from a study of regulatory T cells in long-lasting Graves disease. V was pared by 8 bases and J by 6 bases, with 6 bases between. This CDR3 is 10 amino acids long. Arm-PCR of CDR3 regions and iRepertoire HTBI primers were used to build TCR beta libraries. One entry per CDR3 protein results from TCRdb running MiXCR on the multiplex PCR reads. Among roughly 420,000 distinct CDR3 sequences, approximately 15% were seen once, and the ten largest hold about 15%. Time point specified: newly diagnosed GD, antithyroid drugs for less than 3 months. Generation of the TCR library employed RNA extracted from PBMCs. These data were also reused for a study on T cells in Graves' hyperthyroidism and ophthalmopathy.

Sequences were derived from peripheral blood mononuclear cells (PBMCs), sampled at new diagnosis, from a patient treated with antithyroid drugs. This clonotype originated in a woman between 50 and 59 years old with Graves disease. The gene calls are TRBV12-3 or TRBV12-4 and TRBJ2-3, with D unresolved. The CDR3 DNA follows: TGTGCCAGCCAAAGTGATACGCAGTATTTT. Residues: CASQSDTQYF.